These 23 T cell receptor beta chains originate from one sample sequenced in a study of beta chain features in type 1 diabetes (dated by TCRdb to the late 2010s). Broader findings and caveats from the paper: Type 1 diabetes patients showed a moderate but significant shortening of TCRB CDR3 length in all four CD4+ subsets.

Libraries were constructed by the immunoSEQ multiplex PCR assay. The High Capacity cDNA Reverse Transcription Kit was used to reverse transcribe all of the isolated RNA, meaning that expressed TCRB transcripts were what got sequenced. TCRdb took over this immuneACCESS table, retaining in-frame rearrangements with V and J assigned. Such tables are incomplete; in checked studies, under half of the missing clones stem from an unresolved V gene, and the remainder is unexplained. The sample yields fewer than 400,000 clones; around 9.7% were counted once. The ten biggest clones cover around 1% of the sample. Their antigen targets remain unknown. The material sequenced was central memory CD4+ T cells from blood. These TCRs come from a man aged 25-40 years with type 1 diabetes.

V usage is TRBV7-9 and J usage is TRBJ2-7; D might be TRBD1 or TRBD2, each matching 5 bases. This CDR3 has 14 residues. V dropped 6 bases and J dropped 0 bases, with 12 bases sitting between them. Germline CDR1 is SEHNR and CDR2 is FQNEAQ (reference sequence). CDR3 DNA sequence: TGTGCCAGCAGACGGGACGGCAGCTCCTACGAGCAGTACTTC. Amino acids: CASRRDGSSYEQYF.

The rearrangement links TRBV28 to TRBJ1-1, with unresolved D. Trimming cost V 5 bases and J 4 bases, with 14 bases left between them. The CDR3 length is 14 residues. The germline V gene encodes CDR1 MDHEN and CDR2 SYDVKM. The CDR3 DNA reads TGTGCCAGCAGTCCAGAGACAATGGGCACTGAAGCTTTCTTT. This encodes CASSPETMGTEAFF.

This clone was counted a few times. The chain employs TRBV29-1 and TRBJ1-1; maybe TRBD1 (6 bases). Trimming left V 3 bases short and J 4 bases short, with 12 bases between. This CDR3 contains 13 residues. Looked up from germline, CDR1 is SQVTM and CDR2 is ANQGSEA. In DNA, the CDR3 is TGCAGCGTTGATCGGGGGCAGGGCACTGAAGCTTTCTTT. Its translation: CSVDRGQGTEAFF. Based on the CDR3 plus reference TRBV29-1 and TRBJ1-1, the full variable domain is SAVISQKPSRDICQRGTSLTIQCQVDSQVTMMFWYRQQPGQSLTLIATANQGSEATYESGFVIDKFPISRPNLTFSTLTVSNMSPEDSSIYLCSVDRGQGTEAFFGQGTRLTVV.

Note on this clone: Being one base from a much bigger clone, this may be a read error. The V gene is TRBV7-6, the J gene TRBJ1-1; no clear D. This CDR3 comprises 13 residues. Trimming pared 1 base from V and 4 bases from J, leaving 7 bases between. CDR1 and CDR2 (germline): SGHVS, FNYEAQ. The CDR3 here is CASSLEPGTEAFF. The CDR3 DNA reads as TGTGCCAGCAGCTTAGAGCCGGGCACTGAAGCTTTCTTT. The full variable domain, completed using reference TRBV7-6 and TRBJ1-1, is GAGVSQSPRYKVTKRGQDVALRCDPISGHVSLYWYRQALGQGPEFLTYFNYEAQQDKSGLPNDRFSAERPEGSISTLTIQRTEQRDSAMYRCASSLEPGTEAFFGQGTRLTVV.

J is TRBJ1-5 and V is TRBV7-8, with D tentatively TRBD1 (5 bases). Germline-derived CDR1 and CDR2 are SGHVS and FQNEAQ. This CDR3 has 14 amino acids. V was pared by 2 bases and J by 3 bases, with 8 bases between. CDR3 region: CASSLSTDNQPQHF. The CDR3 DNA follows: TGTGCCAGCAGCTTATCGACAGACAATCAGCCCCAGCATTTT.

This clone appeared a few times. The sample carries other DNA sequences with the same CDR3. This chain joins TRBV11-2 and TRBJ1-1; weak D call: TRBD1 (6 bases). The CDR3 totals 15 residues. Germline CDR1 is SGHAT and CDR2 is FQNNGV. V lost 2 bases, J lost 0 bases, and 10 bases lay in between. The CDR3 sequence is CASSLQGPMNTEAFF. CDR3 sequence (DNA): TGTGCCAGCAGCTTACAGGGGCCCATGAACACTGAAGCTTTCTTT.

This chain joins TRBV9 and TRBJ1-4; D perhaps matches TRBD1 (5 bases). The CDR3 totals 15 residues. Germline V gene sequence: CDR1 SGDLS, CDR2 YYNGEE. V was clipped by 3 bases and J by 7 bases, with 16 bases between them. The CDR3 DNA reads as TGTGCCAGCAGCGCGCGATTTTCCGGGGCTGAAAAACTGTTTTTT. This sequence encodes CASSARFSGAEKLFF.

This chain uses TRBV7-6 with TRBJ2-1; D is undetermined. Trimming pared 2 bases from V and 4 bases from J, leaving 6 bases between. Germline CDR1 and CDR2: SGHVS and FNYEAQ. The CDR3 runs to 13 residues. The CDR3 loop is CASSLIQYNEQFF. As DNA, the CDR3 is TGTGCCAGCAGCTTAATCCAGTACAATGAGCAGTTCTTC.

The chain links TRBV21-1 to TRBJ1-4. TRBV21-1 is noted as a pseudogene. The CDR3 covers 11 residues. Written as DNA, the CDR3 is TGTGCCAGCAGCAAAACGACGCCAGCTTATTTT. Its protein is CASSKTTPAYF.

This clone was found a few times. The rearrangement links TRBV30 to TRBJ1-5, with 7 bases fitting TRBD1. The CDR3 consists of 14 residues. CDR1 is GTSNPN and CDR2 is SVGIG in the germline V gene (reference sequence). V shed 3 bases and J 6 bases; nucleotides not matched to a gene: 8. Written as DNA, the CDR3 is TGTGCCTGGAGCCTCGGGACAGCGGGTCAGCCCCAGCATTTT. Translation gives CAWSLGTAGQPQHF.

Note on this clone: At one end, the junction sequence differs from germline, possibly due to a read error. This rearrangement joins TRBV14 to TRBJ1-6; D is unresolved. This CDR3 contains 13 residues. Germline values: CDR1 SGHDN, CDR2 FVKESK. CDR3 residues: CASNQDLMSPLHF. The DNA of the CDR3 is TGTGCCAGCAACCAAGATTTAATGTCACCCCTCCACTTT.

This clone was seen many times. The chain's CDR3 is CASSALLSSYGYTF. The CDR3 nucleotides are TGTGCCAGCAGTGCTCTCCTGAGTAGCTATGGCTACACCTTC. V usage is TRBV2 and J usage is TRBJ1-2; D is unresolved. This CDR3 region has 14 residues. Germline V CDR1 and CDR2: SNHLY, FYNNEI. V lost 4 bases, J lost 4 bases, and 13 bases lay in between.

This rearrangement joins TRBV5-4 to TRBJ2-7, with 13 bases that match TRBD2. The CDR3 runs to 15 residues. Germline assignment: CDR1 SGHNT and CDR2 YYREEE (reference sequence). V lost 4 bases and J lost 0; bases outside the gene matches: 1. This CDR3 reads CASSTSGGASYEQYF. Written as DNA, the CDR3 is TGTGCCAGCAGCACTAGCGGGGGGGCCTCCTACGAGCAGTACTTC.

This rearrangement joins TRBV7-9 to TRBJ2-1; D is undetermined. Germline V CDR1 and CDR2: SEHNR, FQNEAQ (reference sequence). V shed 6 bases and J shed 9 bases, with 21 bases lying between them. The CDR3 contains 15 residues. The CDR3 DNA sequence: TGTGCCAGCAGTACACACCGGGCCCTCCGGGTTGAGCAGTTCTTC. Amino acid sequence: CASSTHRALRVEQFF.

This clone came up a few times. The CDR3 nucleotides are TGTGCCAGCAGCCACCGGGCTACGTTCGAGCAGTACTTC. This codes for CASSHRATFEQYF. The rearrangement uses TRBV6-6 and TRBJ2-7; D remains ambiguous. V was cut by 6 bases and J by 6 bases, with 15 bases left in between. Germline CDR1 MNHNY, CDR2 SVGAGI (reference sequence). CDR3 length equals 13 residues.

J is TRBJ2-2 and V is TRBV7-2; D might be TRBD2 (7 bases). Trimming stripped 1 base from V and 17 bases from J, with 14 bases between. The germline gives CDR1 SGHTA, CDR2 FQGNSA. This CDR3 is 12 amino acids long. The CDR3 region has the DNA TGTGCCAGCAGCTTAGATGCGGGGGCAGCCTTTTTT. Translated, it gives CASSLDAGAAFF.

The chain combines TRBV6-5 with TRBJ2-5; TRBD1 matches at 7 bases. This CDR3 region has 15 residues. Unmatched junction bases numbered 4, after V lost 0 bases and J lost 3 bases. CDR1 is MNHEY, CDR2 SVGAGI, per germline. The CDR3 DNA reads as TGTGCCAGCAGTTACTCGTTAGGGGGCGAAGAGACCCAGTACTTC. As protein: CASSYSLGGEETQYF.

The chain links TRBV30 to TRBJ1-6, with a possible D match to TRBD1 (6 bases). The germline V gene encodes CDR1 GTSNPN and CDR2 SVGIG (reference sequence). The ends were cut back, 4 bases at V and 7 bases at J, with 11 bases in the middle. This CDR3 has 13 amino acids. The chain's CDR3 is CAWTRGSNSPLHF. The DNA for the CDR3 is TGTGCCTGGACGAGGGGGTCGAATTCACCCCTCCACTTT.

This chain links TRBV7-2 with TRBJ2-7; D uncertain. V was pared by 5 bases and J by 1 base, with 12 bases between. Germline V CDR1 and CDR2: SGHTA, FQGNSA. The length of the CDR3 is 14 residues. CDR3 in DNA: TGTGCCAGCAGCCCGAGAGCAGTTTCCTACGAGCAGTACTTC. Its translation: CASSPRAVSYEQYF.

This clone was seen only a few times. This chain joins TRBV2 and TRBJ2-7; the D gene is possibly TRBD1 (6 bases). Germline values: CDR1 SNHLY, CDR2 FYNNEI. Trimming removed 3 bases from V and 3 bases from J, with 9 bases in between. The CDR3 covers 13 residues. The CDR3, as DNA: TGTGCCAGCAGTGATGACAGGCTCTACGAGCAGTACTTC. Protein product: CASSDDRLYEQYF.

The sample holds a few counts of this clone. The chain links TRBV9 to TRBJ2-5; D not resolved. Germline CDR1 SGDLS, CDR2 YYNGEE. This CDR3 has 12 residues. Deletions cut 4 bases from V and 4 bases from J, with 8 bases between. CDR3 nucleotide sequence: TGTGCCAGCAGCCCAATGAGAGAGACCCAGTACTTC. Its protein product is CASSPMRETQYF.

V and J are TRBV6-1 and TRBJ2-5; no definite D call. Trimming shortened V by 4 bases and J by 7 bases, and 10 bases separated the two germline ends. Germline CDR1 MNHNS, CDR2 SASEGT. The CDR3 loop spans 12 amino acids. This CDR3 reads CASSGTRGTQYF. CDR3 DNA sequence: TGTGCCAGCAGTGGGACCAGAGGGACCCAGTACTTC.

This clone was seen more than once but under ten times. The chain links TRBV7-2 to TRBJ1-2; tentatively, D is TRBD1 (5 bases). The CDR3 contains 15 residues. V dropped 5 bases and J dropped 5 bases, with 18 bases sitting between them. The germline CDR1 and CDR2 sequences are SGHTA and FQGNSA. The chain's CDR3 is CASSRSLSGEYGYTF. CDR3 in DNA: TGTGCCAGCAGCCGATCCCTTTCGGGGGAATATGGCTACACCTTC.